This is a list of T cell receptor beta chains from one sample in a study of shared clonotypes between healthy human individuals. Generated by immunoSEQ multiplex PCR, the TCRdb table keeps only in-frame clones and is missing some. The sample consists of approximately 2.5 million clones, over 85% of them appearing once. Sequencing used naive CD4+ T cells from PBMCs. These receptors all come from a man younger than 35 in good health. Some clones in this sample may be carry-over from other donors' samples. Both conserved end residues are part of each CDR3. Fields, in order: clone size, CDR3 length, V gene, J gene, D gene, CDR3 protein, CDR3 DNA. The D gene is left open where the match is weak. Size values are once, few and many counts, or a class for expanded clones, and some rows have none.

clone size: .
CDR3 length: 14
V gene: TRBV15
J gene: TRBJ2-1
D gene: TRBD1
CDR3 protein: CATSRDSGDNEQFF
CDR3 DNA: TGTGCCACCAGCCGGGACAGCGGTGACAATGAGCAGTTCTTC

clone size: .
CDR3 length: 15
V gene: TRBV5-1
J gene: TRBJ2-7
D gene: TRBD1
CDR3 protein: CASSTGQGLTYEQYF
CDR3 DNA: TGCGCCAGCAGCACAGGACAGGGGCTAACCTACGAGCAGTACTTC

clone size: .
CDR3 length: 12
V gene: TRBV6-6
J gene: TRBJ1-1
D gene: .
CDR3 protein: CASRPRVPLAFF
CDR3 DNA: TGTGCCAGCAGGCCGCGAGTCCCCTTGGCTTTCTTT

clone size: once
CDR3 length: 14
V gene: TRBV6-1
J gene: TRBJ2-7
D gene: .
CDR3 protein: CASSRGPSSYEQYF
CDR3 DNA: TGTGCCAGCAGCAGGGGACCAAGCTCCTACGAGCAGTACTTC

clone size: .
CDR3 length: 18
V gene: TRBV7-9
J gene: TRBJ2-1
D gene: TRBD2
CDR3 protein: CASSSTSGRAIPYNEQFF
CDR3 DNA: TGTGCCAGCAGTTCGACTAGCGGGAGGGCCATTCCCTACAATGAGCAGTTCTTC

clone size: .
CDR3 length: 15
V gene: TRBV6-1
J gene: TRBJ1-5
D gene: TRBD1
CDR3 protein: CASSGRTGQIQPQHF
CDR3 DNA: TGTGCCAGCAGTGGGAGGACAGGGCAGATCCAGCCCCAGCATTTT

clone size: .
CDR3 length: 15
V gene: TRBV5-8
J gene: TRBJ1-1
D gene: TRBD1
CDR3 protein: CASSSRGQMNTEAFF
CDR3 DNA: TGTGCCAGCAGCTCGAGGGGACAGATGAACACTGAAGCTTTCTTT

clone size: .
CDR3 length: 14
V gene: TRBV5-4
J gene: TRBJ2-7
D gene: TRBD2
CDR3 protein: CASSSSGSGYEQYF
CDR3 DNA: TGTGCCAGCAGCTCGAGCGGGAGCGGCTACGAGCAGTACTTC

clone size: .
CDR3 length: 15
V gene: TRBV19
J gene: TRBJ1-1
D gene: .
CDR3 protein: CASSLQGNVNTEAFF
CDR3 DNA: TGTGCCAGTAGTCTACAGGGAAATGTGAACACTGAAGCTTTCTTT

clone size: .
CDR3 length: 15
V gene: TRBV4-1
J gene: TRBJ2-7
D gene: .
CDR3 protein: CASSQATLGAYEQYF
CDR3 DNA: TGCGCCAGCAGCCAAGCTACCCTGGGGGCGTACGAGCAGTACTTC

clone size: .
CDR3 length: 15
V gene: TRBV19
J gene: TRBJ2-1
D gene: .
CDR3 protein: CASSMGDQPRNEQFF
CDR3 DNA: TGTGCCAGTAGTATGGGGGACCAACCGCGGAATGAGCAGTTCTTC

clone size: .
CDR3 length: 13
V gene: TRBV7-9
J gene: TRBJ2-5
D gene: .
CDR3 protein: CASSRGGQETQYF
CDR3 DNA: TGTGCCAGCAGCCGAGGAGGGCAAGAGACCCAGTACTTC

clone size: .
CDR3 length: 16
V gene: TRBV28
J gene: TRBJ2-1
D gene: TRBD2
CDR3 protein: CASSPRLAGARNEQFF
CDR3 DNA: TGTGCCAGCAGTCCAAGACTAGCGGGAGCCCGCAATGAGCAGTTCTTC

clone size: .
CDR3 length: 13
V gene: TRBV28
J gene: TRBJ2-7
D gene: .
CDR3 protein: CASSLLLGPPQYF
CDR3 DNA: TGTGCCAGCAGTTTGCTACTAGGACCACCGCAGTACTTC

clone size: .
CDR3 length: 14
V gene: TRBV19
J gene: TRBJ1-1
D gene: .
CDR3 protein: CASSQGPPGTEAFF
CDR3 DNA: TGTGCCAGTAGCCAGGGTCCCCCGGGGACTGAAGCTTTCTTT

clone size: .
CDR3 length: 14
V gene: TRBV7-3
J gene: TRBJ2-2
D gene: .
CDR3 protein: CASSLTANTGELFF
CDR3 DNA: TGTGCCAGCAGCTTGACAGCGAACACCGGGGAGCTGTTTTTT

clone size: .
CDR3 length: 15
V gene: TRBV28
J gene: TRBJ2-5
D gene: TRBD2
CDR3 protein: CASKLAGLYQETQYF
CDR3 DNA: TGTGCCAGCAAGCTAGCGGGCTTGTACCAAGAGACCCAGTACTTC

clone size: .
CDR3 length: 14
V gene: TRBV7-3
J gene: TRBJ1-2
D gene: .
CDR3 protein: CASSRDLLGDGYTF
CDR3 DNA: TGTGCCAGCAGCCGGGACTTACTGGGGGATGGCTACACCTTC

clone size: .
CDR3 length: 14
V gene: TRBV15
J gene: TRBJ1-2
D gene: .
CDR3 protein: CATSRGARLYGYTF
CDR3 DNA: TGTGCCACCAGCAGAGGGGCCCGACTCTATGGCTACACCTTC

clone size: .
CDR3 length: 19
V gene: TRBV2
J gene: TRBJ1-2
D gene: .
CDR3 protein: CASSSIGSKQKPSNYGYTF
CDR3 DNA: TGTGCCAGCAGTTCAATCGGGTCCAAGCAAAAACCCTCTAACTATGGCTACACCTTC

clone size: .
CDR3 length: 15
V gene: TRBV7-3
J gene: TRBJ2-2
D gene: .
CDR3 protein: CASSLNPGSAGELFF
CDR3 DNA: TGTGCCAGCAGCTTAAACCCGGGGTCGGCCGGGGAGCTGTTTTTT

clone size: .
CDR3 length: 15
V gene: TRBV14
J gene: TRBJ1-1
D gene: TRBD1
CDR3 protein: CASSQSAQGATEAFF
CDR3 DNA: TGTGCCAGCAGCCAATCGGCACAGGGGGCCACTGAAGCTTTCTTT